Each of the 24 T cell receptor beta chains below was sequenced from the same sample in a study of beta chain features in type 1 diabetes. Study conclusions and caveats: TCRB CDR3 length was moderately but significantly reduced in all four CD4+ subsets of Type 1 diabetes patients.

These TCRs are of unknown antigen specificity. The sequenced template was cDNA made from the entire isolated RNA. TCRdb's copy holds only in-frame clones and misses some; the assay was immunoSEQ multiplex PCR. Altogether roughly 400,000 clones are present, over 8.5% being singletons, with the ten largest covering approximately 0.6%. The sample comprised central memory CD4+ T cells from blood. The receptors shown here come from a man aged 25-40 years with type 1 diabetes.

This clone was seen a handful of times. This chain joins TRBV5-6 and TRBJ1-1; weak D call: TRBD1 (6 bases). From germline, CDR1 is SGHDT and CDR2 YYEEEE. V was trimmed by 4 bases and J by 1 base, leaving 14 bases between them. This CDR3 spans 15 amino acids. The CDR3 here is CASSGTGLGNTEAFF. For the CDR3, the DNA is TGTGCCAGCAGCGGCACAGGGTTGGGGAACACTGAAGCTTTCTTT.

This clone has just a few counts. The CDR3: CASSWISGTANSYEQYF. In nucleotides, the CDR3 is TGTGCCAGCAGCTGGATTTCCGGGACAGCAAACTCCTACGAGCAGTACTTC. The chain links TRBV5-5 to TRBJ2-7, with 7 bases lining up with TRBD1. Germline assignment: CDR1 SGHKS and CDR2 YYEKEE (reference sequence). Unmatched junction bases numbered 12, after V lost 3 bases and J lost 0 bases. The CDR3 is made up of 17 amino acids.

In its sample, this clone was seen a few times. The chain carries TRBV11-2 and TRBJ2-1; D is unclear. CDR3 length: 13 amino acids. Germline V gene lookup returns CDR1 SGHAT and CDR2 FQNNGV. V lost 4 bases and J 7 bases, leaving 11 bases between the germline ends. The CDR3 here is CASSSDPGNEQFF. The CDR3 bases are TGTGCCAGCAGCTCGGACCCCGGAAATGAGCAGTTCTTC. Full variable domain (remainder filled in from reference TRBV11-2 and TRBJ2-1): EAGVAQSPRYKIIEKRQSVAFWCNPISGHATLYWYQQILGQGPKLLIQFQNNGVVDDSQLPKDRFSAERLKGVDSTLKIQPAKLEDSAVYLCASSSDPGNEQFFGPGTRLTVL.

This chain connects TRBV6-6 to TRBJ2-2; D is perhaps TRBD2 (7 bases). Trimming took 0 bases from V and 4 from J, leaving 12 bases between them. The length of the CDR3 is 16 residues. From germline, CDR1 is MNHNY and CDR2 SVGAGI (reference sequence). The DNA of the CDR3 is TGTGCCAGCAGTTACTCGGCGGGGGCGGGCACCGGGGAGCTGTTTTTT. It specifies CASSYSAGAGTGELFF.

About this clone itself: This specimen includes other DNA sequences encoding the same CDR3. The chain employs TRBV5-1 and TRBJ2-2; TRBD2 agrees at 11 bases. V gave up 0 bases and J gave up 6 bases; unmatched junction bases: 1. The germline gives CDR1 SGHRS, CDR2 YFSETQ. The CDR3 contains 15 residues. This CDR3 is CASSLVGLAAGELFF. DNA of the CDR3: TGCGCCAGCAGCTTGGTGGGACTAGCGGCCGGGGAGCTGTTTTTT.

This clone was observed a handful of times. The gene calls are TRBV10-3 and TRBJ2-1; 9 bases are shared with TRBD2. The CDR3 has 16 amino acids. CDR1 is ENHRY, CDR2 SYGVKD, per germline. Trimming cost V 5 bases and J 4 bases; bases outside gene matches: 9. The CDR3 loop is CAISSRLADSYNEQFF. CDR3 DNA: TGTGCCATCAGTTCCCGACTAGCGGATTCTTACAATGAGCAGTTCTTC.

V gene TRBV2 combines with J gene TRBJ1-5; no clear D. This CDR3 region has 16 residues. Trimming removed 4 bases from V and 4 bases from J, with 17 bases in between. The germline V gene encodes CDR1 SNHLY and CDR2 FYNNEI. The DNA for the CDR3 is TGTGCCAGCAGTGCGGACCGCACCATGATGAATCAGCCCCAGCATTTT. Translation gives CASSADRTMMNQPQHF.

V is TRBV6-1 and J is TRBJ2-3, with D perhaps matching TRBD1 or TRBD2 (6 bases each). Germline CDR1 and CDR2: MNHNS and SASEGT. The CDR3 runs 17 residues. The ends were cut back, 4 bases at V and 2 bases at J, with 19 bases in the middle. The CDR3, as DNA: TGTGCCAGCAGTGCGGGGGTTGGGGGGCGCGTCACAGATACGCAGTATTTT. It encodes CASSAGVGGRVTDTQYF.

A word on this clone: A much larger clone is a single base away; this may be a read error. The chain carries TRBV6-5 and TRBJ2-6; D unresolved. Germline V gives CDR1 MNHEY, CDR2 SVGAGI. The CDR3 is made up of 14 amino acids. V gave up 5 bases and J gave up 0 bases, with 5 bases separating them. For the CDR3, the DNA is TGTGCCAGCAGTGCAGGCTCTGGGGCCAACGTCCTGACTTTC. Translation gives CASSAGSGANVLTF.

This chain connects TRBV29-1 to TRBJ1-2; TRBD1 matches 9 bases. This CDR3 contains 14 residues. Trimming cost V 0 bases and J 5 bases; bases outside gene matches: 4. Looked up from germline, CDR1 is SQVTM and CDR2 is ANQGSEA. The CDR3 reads CSVEEAGTGYGYTF. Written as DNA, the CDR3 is TGCAGCGTTGAAGAGGCCGGGACAGGGTATGGCTACACCTTC.

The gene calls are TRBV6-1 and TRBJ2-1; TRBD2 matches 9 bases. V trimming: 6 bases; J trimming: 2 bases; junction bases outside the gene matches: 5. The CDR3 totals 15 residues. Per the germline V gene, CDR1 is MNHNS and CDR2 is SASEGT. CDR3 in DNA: TGTGCCAGCAGATCTAGCGGGGCACCCTACAATGAGCAGTTCTTC. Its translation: CASRSSGAPYNEQFF.

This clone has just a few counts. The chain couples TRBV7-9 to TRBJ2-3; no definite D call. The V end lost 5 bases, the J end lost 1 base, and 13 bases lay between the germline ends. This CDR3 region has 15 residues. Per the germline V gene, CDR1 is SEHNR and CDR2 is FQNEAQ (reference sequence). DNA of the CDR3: TGTGCCAGCAGCCCCCGGCGGATGGGCACAGATACGCAGTATTTT. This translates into CASSPRRMGTDTQYF.

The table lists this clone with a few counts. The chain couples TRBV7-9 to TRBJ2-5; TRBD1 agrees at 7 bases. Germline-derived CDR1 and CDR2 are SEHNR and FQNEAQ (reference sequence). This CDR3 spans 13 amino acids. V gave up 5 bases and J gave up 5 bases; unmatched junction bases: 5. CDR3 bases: TGTGCCAGCAGCCTAGGGGGCCGGGAGACCCAGTACTTC. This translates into CASSLGGRETQYF.

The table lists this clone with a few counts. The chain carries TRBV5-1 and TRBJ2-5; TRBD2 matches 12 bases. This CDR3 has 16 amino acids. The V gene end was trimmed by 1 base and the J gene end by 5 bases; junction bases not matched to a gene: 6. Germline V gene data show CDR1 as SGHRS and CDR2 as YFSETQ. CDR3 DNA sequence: TGCGCCAGCAGCTTGACCCCGCTAGCGGGAGGGGAGACCCAGTACTTC. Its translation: CASSLTPLAGGETQYF.

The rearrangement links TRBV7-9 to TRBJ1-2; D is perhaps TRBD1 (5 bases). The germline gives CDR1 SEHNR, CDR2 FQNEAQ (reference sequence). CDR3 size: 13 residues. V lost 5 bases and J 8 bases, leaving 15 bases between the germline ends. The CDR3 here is CASSLERDGGYTF. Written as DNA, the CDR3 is TGTGCCAGCAGCCTCGAGAGGGACGGCGGCTACACCTTC.

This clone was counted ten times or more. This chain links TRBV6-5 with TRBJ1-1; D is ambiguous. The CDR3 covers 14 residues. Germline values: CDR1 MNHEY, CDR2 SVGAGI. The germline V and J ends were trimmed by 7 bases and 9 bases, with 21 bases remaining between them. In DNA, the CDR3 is TGTGCCAGCACCCAACTAAGGGAAGGCGGCAAAGCTTTCTTT. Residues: CASTQLREGGKAFF.

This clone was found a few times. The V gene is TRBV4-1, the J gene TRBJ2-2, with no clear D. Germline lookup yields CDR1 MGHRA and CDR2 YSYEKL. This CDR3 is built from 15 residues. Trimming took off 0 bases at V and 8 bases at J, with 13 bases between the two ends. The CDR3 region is CASSQEFLVVGELFF. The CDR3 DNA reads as TGCGCCAGCAGCCAAGAGTTCCTTGTAGTAGGGGAGCTGTTTTTT.

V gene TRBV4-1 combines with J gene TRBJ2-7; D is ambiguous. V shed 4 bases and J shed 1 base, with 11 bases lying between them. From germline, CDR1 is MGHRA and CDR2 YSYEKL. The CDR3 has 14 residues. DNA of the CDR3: TGCGCCAGCAGCCGCGAGGCTAGATCCTACGAGCAGTACTTC. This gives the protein CASSREARSYEQYF.

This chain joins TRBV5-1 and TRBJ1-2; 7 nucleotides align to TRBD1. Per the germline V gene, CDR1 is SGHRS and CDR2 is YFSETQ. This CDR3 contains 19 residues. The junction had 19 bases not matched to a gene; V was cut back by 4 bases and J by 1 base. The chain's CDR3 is CASSLAPGTDDTHNYGYTF. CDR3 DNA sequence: TGCGCCAGCAGCCTCGCCCCCGGGACAGATGATACTCATAACTATGGCTACACCTTC.

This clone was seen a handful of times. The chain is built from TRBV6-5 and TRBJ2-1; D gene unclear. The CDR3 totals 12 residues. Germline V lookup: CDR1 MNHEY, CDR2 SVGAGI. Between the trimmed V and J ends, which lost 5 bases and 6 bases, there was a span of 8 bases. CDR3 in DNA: TGTGCCAGCAGTGTCCTTGGCAATGAGCAGTTCTTC. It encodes CASSVLGNEQFF.

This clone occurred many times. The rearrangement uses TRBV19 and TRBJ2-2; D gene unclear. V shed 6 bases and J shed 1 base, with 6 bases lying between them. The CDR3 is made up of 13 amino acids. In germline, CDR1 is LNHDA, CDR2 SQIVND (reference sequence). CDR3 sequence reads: CASRRRNTGELFF. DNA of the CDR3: TGTGCCAGTAGGCGGCGGAACACCGGGGAGCTGTTTTTT.

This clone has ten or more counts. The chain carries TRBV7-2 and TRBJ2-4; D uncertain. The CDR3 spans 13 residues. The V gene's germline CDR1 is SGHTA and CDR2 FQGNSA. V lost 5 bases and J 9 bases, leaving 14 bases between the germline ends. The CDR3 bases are TGTGCCAGCAGCCCACAAACGAATAGCATTCAGTACTTC. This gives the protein CASSPQTNSIQYF.

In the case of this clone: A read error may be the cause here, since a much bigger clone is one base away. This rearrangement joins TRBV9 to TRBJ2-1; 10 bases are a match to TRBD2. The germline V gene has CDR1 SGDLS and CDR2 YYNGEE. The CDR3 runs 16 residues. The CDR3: CASSPRPSGSRDEQLF. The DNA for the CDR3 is TGTGCCAGCAGCCCGCGCCCTAGCGGGAGCAGGGATGAGCAGCTCTTC.

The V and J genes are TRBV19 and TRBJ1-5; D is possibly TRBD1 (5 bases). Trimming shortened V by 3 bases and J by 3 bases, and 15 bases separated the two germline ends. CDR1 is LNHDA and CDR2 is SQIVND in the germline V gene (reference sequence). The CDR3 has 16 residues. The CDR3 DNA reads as TGTGCCAGTAGTATTCGGCGGGGGTTGGACAATCAGCCCCAGCATTTT. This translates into CASSIRRGLDNQPQHF.